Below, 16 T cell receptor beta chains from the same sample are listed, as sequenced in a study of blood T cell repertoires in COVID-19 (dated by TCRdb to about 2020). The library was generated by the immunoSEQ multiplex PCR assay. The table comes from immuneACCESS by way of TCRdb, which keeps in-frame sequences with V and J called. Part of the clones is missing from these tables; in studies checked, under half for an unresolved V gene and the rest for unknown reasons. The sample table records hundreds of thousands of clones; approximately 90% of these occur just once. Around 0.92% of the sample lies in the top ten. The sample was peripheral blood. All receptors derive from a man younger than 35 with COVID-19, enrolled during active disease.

The CDR3 protein is CASSSSGGYYGYTF. In DNA, the CDR3 is TGTGCCAGCAGCTCCTCGGGAGGGTACTATGGCTACACCTTC. J is TRBJ1-2 and V is TRBV7-9; D unresolved. The CDR3 totals 14 residues. Trimming stripped 4 bases from V and 3 bases from J, with 12 bases between. The germline V gene encodes CDR1 SEHNR and CDR2 FQNEAQ (reference sequence).

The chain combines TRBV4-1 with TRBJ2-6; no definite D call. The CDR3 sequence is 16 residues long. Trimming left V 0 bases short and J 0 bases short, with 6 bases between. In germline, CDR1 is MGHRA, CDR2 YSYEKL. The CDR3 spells CASSQERLSGANVLTF. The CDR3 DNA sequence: TGCGCCAGCAGCCAAGAGAGACTCTCTGGGGCCAACGTCCTGACTTTC.

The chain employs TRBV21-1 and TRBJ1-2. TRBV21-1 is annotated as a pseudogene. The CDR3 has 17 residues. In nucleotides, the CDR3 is TGTGCCAGCAGCAAAGGAAAGACTTGGAAGGCTAACTATGGCTACACCTTC. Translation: CASSKGKTWKANYGYTF.

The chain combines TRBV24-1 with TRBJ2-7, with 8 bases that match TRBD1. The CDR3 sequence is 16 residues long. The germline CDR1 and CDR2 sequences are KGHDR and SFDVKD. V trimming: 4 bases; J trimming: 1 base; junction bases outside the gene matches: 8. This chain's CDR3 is CATSDPPGTGSYEQYF. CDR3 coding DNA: TGTGCCACCAGTGACCCTCCCGGGACAGGATCCTACGAGCAGTACTTC.

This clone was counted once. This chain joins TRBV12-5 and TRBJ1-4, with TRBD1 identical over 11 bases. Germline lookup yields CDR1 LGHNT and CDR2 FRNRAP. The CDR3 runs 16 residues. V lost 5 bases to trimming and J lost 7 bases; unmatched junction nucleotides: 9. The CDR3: CASGLGQGATGEKLFF. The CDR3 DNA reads TGTGCTAGTGGTCTAGGACAGGGGGCGACGGGTGAAAAACTGTTTTTT.

The CDR3 coding sequence is TGTGCCAGCAGTGACTCAGGGGGGGAATCGAACACTGAAGCTTTCTTT. Translation gives CASSDSGGESNTEAFF. V is TRBV6-4 and J is TRBJ1-1, with a possible D match to TRBD1 (6 bases). CDR3 length equals 16 residues. V shed 0 bases and J shed 1 base, with 12 bases lying between them. CDR1 is MRHNA, CDR2 SNTAGT, per germline.

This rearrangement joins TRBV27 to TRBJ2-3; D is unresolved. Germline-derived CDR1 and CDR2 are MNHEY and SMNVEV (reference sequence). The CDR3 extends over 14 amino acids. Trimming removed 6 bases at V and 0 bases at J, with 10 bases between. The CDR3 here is CASRDLYSTDTQYF. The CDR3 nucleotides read TGTGCCAGCAGAGACTTGTATAGCACAGATACGCAGTATTTT.

The CDR3: CASTRGEGETQYF. In DNA, the CDR3 is TGCGCCAGCACCCGAGGAGAGGGAGAGACCCAGTACTTC. The genes are TRBV10-2 and TRBJ2-5; possibly TRBD2 for D (5 bases). The V end was cut by 7 bases, the J end by 4 bases, with 13 bases between. In germline, CDR1 is WSHSY, CDR2 SAAADI. The CDR3 is 13 residues long.

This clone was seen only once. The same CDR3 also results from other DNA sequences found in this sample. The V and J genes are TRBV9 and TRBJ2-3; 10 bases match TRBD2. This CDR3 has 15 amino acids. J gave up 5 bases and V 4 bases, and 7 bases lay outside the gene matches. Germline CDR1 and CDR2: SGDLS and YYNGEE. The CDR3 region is CASSLSGRAGDTQYF. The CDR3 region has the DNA TGTGCCAGCAGCCTGAGCGGGAGGGCCGGAGATACGCAGTATTTT.

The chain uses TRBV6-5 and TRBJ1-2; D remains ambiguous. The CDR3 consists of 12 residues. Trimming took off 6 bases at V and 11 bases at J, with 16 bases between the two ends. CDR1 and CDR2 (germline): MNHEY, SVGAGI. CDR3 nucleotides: TGTGCCAGCAGAACTACCGGTTGGTTGTACACCTTC. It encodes CASRTTGWLYTF.

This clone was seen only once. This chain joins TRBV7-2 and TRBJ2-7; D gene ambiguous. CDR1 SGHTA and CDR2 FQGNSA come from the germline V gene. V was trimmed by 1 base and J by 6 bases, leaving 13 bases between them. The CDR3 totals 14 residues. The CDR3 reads CASSLVPTLIEQYF. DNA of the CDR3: TGTGCCAGCAGCTTAGTACCTACTCTTATCGAGCAGTACTTC.

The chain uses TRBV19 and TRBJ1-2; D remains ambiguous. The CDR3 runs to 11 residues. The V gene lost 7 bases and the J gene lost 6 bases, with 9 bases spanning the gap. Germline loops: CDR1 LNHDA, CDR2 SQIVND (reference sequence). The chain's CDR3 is CASNRGHGYTF. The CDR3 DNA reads TGTGCCAGTAACAGAGGGCATGGCTACACCTTC.

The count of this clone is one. CDR3 in amino acids: CASCLAGEDTQYF. CDR3 coding DNA: TGCGCCAGCTGCCTAGCGGGAGAAGATACGCAGTATTTT. J is TRBJ2-3 and V is TRBV10-1, with TRBD2 matching 10 bases. V lost 8 bases, J lost 5 bases, and 4 bases stayed unmatched. This CDR3 contains 13 residues. Germline V CDR1 and CDR2: WNHNN, SYGVQD (reference sequence).

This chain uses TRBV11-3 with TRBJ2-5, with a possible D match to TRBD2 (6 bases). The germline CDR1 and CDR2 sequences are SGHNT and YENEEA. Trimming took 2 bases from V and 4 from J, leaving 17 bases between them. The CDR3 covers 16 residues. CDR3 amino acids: CASSLREARAAETQYF. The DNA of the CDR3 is TGTGCCAGCAGCTTAAGGGAGGCCAGGGCCGCAGAGACCCAGTACTTC. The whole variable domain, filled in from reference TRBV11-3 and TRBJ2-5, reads EAGVVQSPRYKIIEKKQPVAFWCNPISGHNTLYWYLQNLGQGPELLIRYENEEAVDDSQLPKDRFSAERLKGVDSTLKIQPAELGDSAVYLCASSLREARAAETQYFGPGTRLLVL.

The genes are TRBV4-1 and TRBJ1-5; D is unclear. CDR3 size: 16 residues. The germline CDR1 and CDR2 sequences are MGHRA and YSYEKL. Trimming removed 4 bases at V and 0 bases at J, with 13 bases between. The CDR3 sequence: CASSLSEGYSNQPQHF. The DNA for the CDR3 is TGCGCCAGCAGCCTAAGTGAGGGATATAGCAATCAGCCCCAGCATTTT.

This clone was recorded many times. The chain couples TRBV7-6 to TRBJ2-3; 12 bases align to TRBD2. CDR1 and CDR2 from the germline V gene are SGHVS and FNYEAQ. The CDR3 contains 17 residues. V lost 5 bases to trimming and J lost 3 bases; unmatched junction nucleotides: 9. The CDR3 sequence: CASSPLAGGISTDTQYF. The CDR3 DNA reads TGTGCCAGCAGCCCACTAGCGGGGGGTATCTCGACAGATACGCAGTATTTT. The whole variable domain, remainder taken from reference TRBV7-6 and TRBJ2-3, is GAGVSQSPRYKVTKRGQDVALRCDPISGHVSLYWYRQALGQGPEFLTYFNYEAQQDKSGLPNDRFSAERPEGSISTLTIQRTEQRDSAMYRCASSPLAGGISTDTQYFGPGTRLTVL.